This entry lists 10 T cell receptor beta chains sequenced from one sample in a study of CD8+ T cells in alopecia areata. The sequencing template was cDNA reverse transcribed from extracted RNA. Assay: immunoSEQ multiplex PCR; the TCRdb copy retains only in-frame clones and omits some. This sample carries 200,000 or so clones, roughly 50% of them seen once, and the ten largest clones take 5.5%. Specified treatment: oral pan-JAK inhibitor, 5-10 mg twice daily. The sequenced sample was CD4+ T cells sorted from blood, obtained at week 24, from a patient treated with tofacitinib. These receptors were obtained from a human donor with alopecia areata.

This clone was observed a handful of times. This chain joins TRBV6-1 and TRBJ1-2; D might be TRBD1 (6 bases). The V gene's germline CDR1 is MNHNS and CDR2 SASEGT. The CDR3 covers 14 residues. Trimming pared 6 bases from V and 0 bases from J, leaving 11 bases between. CDR3 in DNA: TGTGCCAGCAGGAGGACAGCTACTAACTATGGCTACACCTTC. Protein product: CASRRTATNYGYTF.

The rearrangement uses TRBV25-1 and TRBJ2-1; 9 bases fit TRBD2. Germline CDR1 is MGHDK and CDR2 is SYGVNS. The CDR3 has 15 residues. V lost 6 bases and J lost 16; bases outside the gene matches: 19. The CDR3 nucleotides read TGTGCCAGCAGCTGGGGCGGAGTAGCGGGGGCCCCAATCTTCTTC. The encoded protein is CASSWGGVAGAPIFF.

This rearrangement joins TRBV4-3 to TRBJ2-1, with D possibly matching TRBD2 (5 bases). This CDR3 contains 15 residues. V lost 0 bases, J lost 4 bases, and 10 bases lay in between. CDR1 and CDR2 (germline): LGHNA, YSLEER. The CDR3 sequence: CASSQDLAEYNEQFF. CDR3 sequence (DNA): TGCGCCAGCAGCCAAGACCTAGCCGAGTACAATGAGCAGTTCTTC.

The chain uses TRBV5-4 and TRBJ2-3; D is tentatively TRBD1 or TRBD2 (5 bases each). The germline V and J ends were trimmed by 6 bases and 4 bases, with 21 bases remaining between them. CDR1 and CDR2 (germline): SGHNT, YYREEE (reference sequence). This CDR3 spans 16 amino acids. The chain's CDR3 is CASTSGRGPSADTQYF. The CDR3 DNA reads TGTGCCAGCACCTCAGGAAGGGGACCAAGCGCAGATACGCAGTATTTT.

This clone was detected a few times. This rearrangement joins TRBV7-9 to TRBJ1-1, with D maybe TRBD1 (5 bases). Trimming removed 3 bases from V and 4 bases from J, with 9 bases in between. Germline CDR1 reads SEHNR; CDR2 reads FQNEAQ (reference sequence). There are 13 residues in the CDR3. The CDR3 DNA sequence: TGTGCCAGCAGCTTGGCGAGGGGCACTGAAGCTTTCTTT. Encoded protein: CASSLARGTEAFF.

The V gene is TRBV4-1, the J gene TRBJ1-3; D perhaps matches TRBD1 (5 bases). Germline CDR1 MGHRA, CDR2 YSYEKL. The CDR3 extends over 14 amino acids. V was shortened by 0 bases and J by 7 bases, with 10 bases between the two germline ends. The chain's CDR3 is CASSQEFRVNTIYF. The CDR3 DNA follows: TGCGCCAGCAGCCAAGAATTCAGGGTGAACACCATATATTTT.

The CDR3 here is CASSGGITAETQYF. The CDR3 nucleotides read TGTGCCAGCAGCGGGGGGATAACCGCAGAGACCCAGTACTTC. The chain links TRBV9 to TRBJ2-5, with D possibly being TRBD1 or TRBD2 (5 bases each). V was cut by 3 bases and J by 4 bases, with 13 bases left in between. Per germline, CDR1 SGDLS and CDR2 YYNGEE. The CDR3 spans 14 residues.

This chain joins TRBV28 and TRBJ1-2; D unresolved. This CDR3 has 12 residues. V lost 6 bases to trimming and J lost 7 bases, with 12 bases between them. The V gene's germline CDR1 is MDHEN and CDR2 SYDVKM. The CDR3 DNA reads TGTGCCAGCAGAAGGGAAGGTGGTGGCTACACCTTC. Translation: CASRREGGGYTF.

CDR3 bases: TGTGCCAGCAGCGCTACGGGACAGTTTGGGGAACTGTTTTTT. It is translated as CASSATGQFGELFF. V usage is TRBV9 and J usage is TRBJ1-4, with 7 positions matching TRBD1. The germline V gene encodes CDR1 SGDLS and CDR2 YYNGEE. The CDR3 extends over 14 amino acids. The junction had 11 bases not matched to a gene; V was cut back by 3 bases and J by 12 bases.

The table lists this clone with a count of one. For the CDR3, the DNA is TGTGCCAGCAGTTACTCGAACAACCGCAGGGGTGAGACCCAGTACTTC. Translation: CASSYSNNRRGETQYF. V usage is TRBV6-5 and J usage is TRBJ2-5, with D tentatively TRBD1 (6 bases). Looked up from germline, CDR1 is MNHEY and CDR2 is SVGAGI. The CDR3 has 16 amino acids. The ends were cut back, 0 bases at V and 5 bases at J, with 16 bases in the middle.